These 24 T cell receptor beta chains share one sample of origin, sequenced in a study of OX40 agonist ivuxolimab in advanced cancers. Sequencing used immunoSEQ multiplex PCR; TCRdb keeps in-frame clones, though not all of them. The sample has some 25,000 clones; approximately 85% are singletons. The input for sequencing was CD4+ or CD8+ T cells sorted from blood, taken in a trial of the OX40 agonist ivuxolimab. The receptors were gathered from an adult with an advanced solid tumor such as melanoma, head and neck, liver or kidney cancer.

The rearrangement joins TRBV28 to TRBJ1-5, with D tentatively TRBD1 (5 bases). The germline gives CDR1 MDHEN, CDR2 SYDVKM. V was cut by 5 bases and J by 7 bases, with 15 bases left in between. The CDR3 extends over 14 amino acids. The CDR3 loop reads CASSARAEKQPQHF. The CDR3 DNA is TGTGCCAGCAGTGCCAGGGCGGAGAAACAGCCCCAGCATTTT.

The CDR3 nucleotides are TGTGCCAGCAGCTTCGGACAGATCAATGAGCAGTTCTTC. This sequence encodes CASSFGQINEQFF. V and J are TRBV5-4 and TRBJ2-1; D is possibly TRBD1 (6 bases). The CDR3 contains 13 residues. V was clipped by 2 bases and J by 6 bases, with 9 bases between them. CDR1 is SGHNT and CDR2 is YYREEE in the germline V gene (reference sequence).

This rearrangement joins TRBV7-3 to TRBJ2-2, with D maybe TRBD1 (5 bases). Trimming took 5 bases from V and 5 from J, leaving 12 bases between them. The CDR3 covers 14 residues. The germline V gene encodes CDR1 SGHTA and CDR2 FQGTGA. Here the CDR3 DNA reads TGTGCCAGCAGCCCTCAGGGTTGGACCGGGGAGCTGTTTTTT. Its translation is CASSPQGWTGELFF.

The chain recombines TRBV27 with TRBJ1-5; D unclear. Germline V gene data show CDR1 as MNHEY and CDR2 as SMNVEV (reference sequence). The CDR3 totals 14 residues. V was cut by 1 base and J by 4 bases, with 8 bases left in between. The chain's CDR3 is CASSLYGGNQPQHF. CDR3 bases: TGTGCCAGCAGTTTATACGGAGGGAATCAGCCCCAGCATTTT.

This chain uses TRBV13 with TRBJ2-2; the D gene is possibly TRBD2 (5 bases). With 3 bases removed from V and 4 bases from J, the gap between germline ends came to 12 bases. The CDR3 contains 15 residues. Germline V lookup: CDR1 PRHDT, CDR2 FYEKMQ (reference sequence). CDR3 nucleotides: TGTGCCAGCAGCTTCGGACTTCCTAGCACCGGGGAGCTGTTTTTT. Residues: CASSFGLPSTGELFF.

This chain uses TRBV4-2 with TRBJ2-3, with 12 bases fitting TRBD2. The V segment lost 4 bases and the J segment 4 bases; nucleotides outside the gene matches: 6. This CDR3 has 16 amino acids. Germline V gives CDR1 LGHNA, CDR2 YNFKEQ. The CDR3: CASSPLAGGLSDTQYF. CDR3 coding DNA: TGTGCCAGCAGCCCTCTAGCGGGGGGGTTGTCAGATACGCAGTATTTT.

J is TRBJ1-1 and V is TRBV28, with D possibly matching TRBD1 (6 bases). The CDR3 is 16 amino acids. Germline CDR1 is MDHEN and CDR2 is SYDVKM. V lost 1 base, J lost 3 bases, and 15 bases lay in between. The CDR3 nucleotides are TGTGCCAGCAGTTTATTTATCGGGGGCGAGGACACTGAAGCTTTCTTT. This sequence encodes CASSLFIGGEDTEAFF. Full variable domain (missing parts from reference TRBV28 and TRBJ1-1): DVKVTQSSRYLVKRTGEKVFLECVQDMDHENMFWYRQDPGLGLRLIYFSYDVKMKEKGDIPEGYSVSREKKERFSLILESASTNQTSMYLCASSLFIGGEDTEAFFGQGTRLTVV.

The chain employs TRBV4-2 and TRBJ2-7; perhaps D is TRBD1 or TRBD2 (5 bases each). The CDR3 is 16 residues long. The V gene's germline CDR1 is LGHNA and CDR2 YNFKEQ. V was trimmed by 0 bases and J by 2 bases, leaving 14 bases between them. CDR3 coding DNA: TGTGCCAGCAGCCAAGATGGGAGCAGGACAACCTACGAGCAGTACTTC. This gives the protein CASSQDGSRTTYEQYF.

This clone is a singleton in its sample. The V and J genes are TRBV10-1 and TRBJ2-5; D may be TRBD1 or TRBD2 (5 bases each). Germline V CDR1 and CDR2: WNHNN, SYGVQD (reference sequence). The CDR3 has 14 residues. V lost 4 bases to trimming and J lost 4 bases, with 13 bases between them. The DNA of the CDR3 is TGCGCCAGCAGTGGGACGGGGCCGGGAGAGACCCAGTACTTC. This encodes CASSGTGPGETQYF.

This chain uses TRBV28 with TRBJ2-7; 9 bases align to TRBD2. V shed 6 bases, J shed 2 bases, and the junction held 8 bases outside the gene matches. The length of the CDR3 is 15 residues. In germline, CDR1 is MDHEN, CDR2 SYDVKM. The CDR3 sequence is CASRGGLANPYEQYF. The CDR3 bases are TGTGCCAGCAGAGGGGGACTAGCCAATCCCTACGAGCAGTACTTC.

The chain combines TRBV7-2 with TRBJ1-1, with D possibly matching TRBD1 (6 bases). V shed 3 bases and J shed 0 bases, with 14 bases lying between them. This CDR3 has 16 amino acids. The V gene's germline CDR1 is SGHTA and CDR2 FQGNSA. The chain's CDR3 is CASSFGNREMNTEAFF. Written as DNA, the CDR3 is TGTGCCAGCAGCTTCGGTAACAGGGAAATGAACACTGAAGCTTTCTTT.

The chain has TRBV7-2 and TRBJ1-1; no reliable D call. V was shortened by 3 bases and J by 1 base, with 12 bases between the two germline ends. Germline CDR1 SGHTA, CDR2 FQGNSA. The CDR3 has 15 amino acids. CDR3 sequence: CASSFWLRGNTEAFF. The DNA of the CDR3 is TGTGCCAGCAGCTTTTGGTTGAGAGGGAACACTGAAGCTTTCTTT.

V and J are TRBV12-5 and TRBJ1-2; 8 bases are shared with TRBD1. CDR1 LGHNT and CDR2 FRNRAP come from the germline V gene. V shed 0 bases, J shed 0 bases, and the junction held 9 bases outside the gene matches. This CDR3 region has 18 residues. The CDR3 DNA is TGTGCTAGTGGTTTGGTAGGCACAGGGGGAACTACTAACTATGGCTACACCTTC. It encodes CASGLVGTGGTTNYGYTF. Looking up the rest from reference TRBV12-5 and TRBJ1-2 gives the full variable domain: DARVTQTPRHKVTEMGQEVTMRCQPILGHNTVFWYRQTMMQGLELLAYFRNRAPLDDSGMPKDRFSAEMPDATLATLKIQPSEPRDSAVYFCASGLVGTGGTTNYGYTFGSGTRLTVV.

The rearrangement uses TRBV6-4 and TRBJ2-3, with TRBD2 matching 13 bases. Germline-derived CDR1 and CDR2 are MRHNA and SNTAGT. This CDR3 spans 15 amino acids. V lost 6 bases to trimming and J lost 2 bases; unmatched junction nucleotides: 2. CDR3 region: CASRGLAGDTDTQYF. The CDR3 DNA sequence: TGTGCCAGCAGAGGACTAGCGGGGGACACAGATACGCAGTATTTT.

This chain joins TRBV6-1 and TRBJ1-5; 8 bases map to TRBD1. This CDR3 has 16 residues. Germline-derived CDR1 and CDR2 are MNHNS and SASEGT. After removal of 4 bases from V and 6 bases from J, the junction contained 11 bases not matched to a gene. The CDR3 coding sequence is TGTGCCAGCAGTGTAGAAGACGGGACAGGCTCTCAGCCCCAGCATTTT. Translating it yields CASSVEDGTGSQPQHF.

The J gene is TRBJ2-7, the V gene TRBV2; D gene ambiguous. V gave up 0 bases and J gave up 4 bases, with 10 bases separating them. Germline lookup yields CDR1 SNHLY and CDR2 FYNNEI. There are 14 residues in the CDR3. The CDR3 reads CASSEALTDYEQYF. The DNA for the CDR3 is TGTGCCAGCAGTGAAGCGCTCACAGATTACGAGCAGTACTTC.

This clone has a single count. The chain links TRBV9 to TRBJ2-2, with 8 positions matching TRBD1. CDR3 length: 16 residues. Germline V gene sequence: CDR1 SGDLS, CDR2 YYNGEE. Trimming cost V 3 bases and J 3 bases; bases outside gene matches: 7. CDR3 loop: CASSAGTGQYTGELFF. The CDR3 coding sequence is TGTGCCAGCAGCGCCGGGACAGGTCAATACACCGGGGAGCTGTTTTTT.

Points on this clone: Germline is not matched at one junction end, which may reflect a read error. The chain uses TRBV7-6 and TRBJ1-2, with 8 nucleotides matching TRBD1. CDR1 and CDR2 (germline): SGHVS, FNYEAQ. There are 13 residues in the CDR3. The DNA of the CDR3 is TGTGCCAGCAGCCCCCACAGGGGGTATGGCTGGGTCTTC. Amino acid sequence: CASSPHRGYGWVF.

This chain joins TRBV5-1 and TRBJ2-7, with 11 nucleotides matching TRBD1. Trimming took 8 bases from V and 7 from J; bases not matched to a gene: 14. CDR1 is SGHRS and CDR2 is YFSETQ in the germline V gene. CDR3 length: 15 amino acids. The CDR3 DNA follows: TGCGCCAGTGTGGCCCGCCCGGGACAGGGGGTTGAGCAGTACTTC. Its protein product is CASVARPGQGVEQYF.

The rearrangement uses TRBV13 and TRBJ1-1; weak D call: TRBD1 (6 bases). The germline V gene encodes CDR1 PRHDT and CDR2 FYEKMQ (reference sequence). The ends were cut back, 0 bases at V and 1 base at J, with 12 bases in the middle. CDR3 size: 16 residues. CDR3 in DNA: TGTGCCAGCAGCTTAGGCCTCGGGGGGCGGAACACTGAAGCTTTCTTT. It codes for CASSLGLGGRNTEAFF.

V is TRBV4-1 and J is TRBJ2-4; 12 bases are shared with TRBD1. This CDR3 spans 16 amino acids. The germline CDR1 and CDR2 sequences are MGHRA and YSYEKL. Germline trimming cut 2 bases from V and 7 bases from J; bases unmatched to any gene: 6. The CDR3, as DNA: TGCGCCAGCAGCCAAACCTCGGGACAGGGGGCCAACATTCAGTACTTC. Residues: CASSQTSGQGANIQYF.

This chain links TRBV28 with TRBJ2-7, with TRBD2 matching 8 bases. Losses at the gene ends were 7 bases for V and 0 bases for J; bases not matched to a gene: 14. The CDR3 totals 17 residues. Germline V gene lookup returns CDR1 MDHEN and CDR2 SYDVKM. The CDR3 loop reads CASTPGASGYGSYEQYF. CDR3 coding DNA: TGTGCCAGCACCCCTGGGGCTAGCGGGTACGGCTCCTACGAGCAGTACTTC.

The chain is built from TRBV27 and TRBJ2-1, with TRBD2 matching over 10 bases. The CDR3 runs 15 residues. Losses at the gene ends were 5 bases for V and 8 bases for J; bases not matched to a gene: 9. The germline V gene encodes CDR1 MNHEY and CDR2 SMNVEV (reference sequence). The CDR3 bases are TGTGCCAGCAGTCCCAATCCCCTAGCGGGAGATGAGCAGTTCTTC. Translated, it gives CASSPNPLAGDEQFF.

This rearrangement joins TRBV2 to TRBJ1-1, with 8 bases matching TRBD1. This CDR3 comprises 14 residues. The germline CDR1 and CDR2 sequences are SNHLY and FYNNEI. Germline trimming cut 3 bases from V and 4 bases from J; bases unmatched to any gene: 4. The CDR3 region has the DNA TGTGCCAGCAGTGATCGACAGGGGCTCACTGAAGCTTTCTTT. Translating gives CASSDRQGLTEAFF.